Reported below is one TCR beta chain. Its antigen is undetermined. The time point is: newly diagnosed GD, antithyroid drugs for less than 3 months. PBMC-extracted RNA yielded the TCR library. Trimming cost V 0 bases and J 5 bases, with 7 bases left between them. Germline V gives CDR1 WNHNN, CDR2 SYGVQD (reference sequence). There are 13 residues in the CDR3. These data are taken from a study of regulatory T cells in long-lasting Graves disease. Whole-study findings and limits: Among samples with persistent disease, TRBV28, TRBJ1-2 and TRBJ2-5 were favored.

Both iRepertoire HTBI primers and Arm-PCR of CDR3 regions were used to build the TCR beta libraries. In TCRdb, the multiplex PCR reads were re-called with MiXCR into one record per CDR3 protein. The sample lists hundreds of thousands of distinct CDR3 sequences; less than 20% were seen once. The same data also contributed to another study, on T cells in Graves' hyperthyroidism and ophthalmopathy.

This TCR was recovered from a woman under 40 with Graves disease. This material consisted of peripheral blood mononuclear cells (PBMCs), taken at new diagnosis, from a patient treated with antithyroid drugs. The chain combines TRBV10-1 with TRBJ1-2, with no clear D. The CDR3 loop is CASSESPSYGYTF. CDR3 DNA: TGCGCCAGCAGTGAGTCCCCATCGTATGGCTACACCTTC.